The entry that follows covers one TCR beta chain sequence. As yet, its antigen is unknown. The data were produced by immunoSEQ multiplex PCR, yet TCRdb's version contains in-frame clones alone and is incomplete. The data contain roughly 2,500 clones, 73% of them singletons. The record originates from a study of CD8 T cell repertoires and HIV-1 epitope variants. Across the study: Tested: three Gag epitope families, Nef HW9 and YT9.

Specimen: cultured CD8+ T cells derived from PBMCs. The source is a male donor with HIV.

The CDR3 sequence: CASSLGGGNNEQYF. The CDR3 coding sequence is TGTGCCAGCAGCTTGGGCGGGGGGAACAACGAGCAGTACTTC. J is TRBJ2-7 and V is TRBV5-4, with 8 bases fitting TRBD2. Germline V gene lookup returns CDR1 SGHNT and CDR2 YYREEE (reference sequence). V dropped 0 bases and J dropped 5; count of bases not matched to a gene: 4. CDR3 length equals 14 residues.